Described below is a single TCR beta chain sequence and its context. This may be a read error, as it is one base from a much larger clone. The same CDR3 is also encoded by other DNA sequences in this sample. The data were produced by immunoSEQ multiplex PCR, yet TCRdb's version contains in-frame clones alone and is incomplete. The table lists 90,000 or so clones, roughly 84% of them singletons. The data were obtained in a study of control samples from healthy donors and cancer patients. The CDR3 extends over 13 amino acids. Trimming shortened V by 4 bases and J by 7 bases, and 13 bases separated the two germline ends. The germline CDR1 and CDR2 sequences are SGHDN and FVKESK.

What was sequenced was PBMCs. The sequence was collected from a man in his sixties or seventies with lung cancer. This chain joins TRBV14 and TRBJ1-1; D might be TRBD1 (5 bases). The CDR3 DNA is TGTGCCAGCAGCCGACAGATTTCATTTGAAGCTTTCTTT. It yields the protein CASSRQISFEAFF.